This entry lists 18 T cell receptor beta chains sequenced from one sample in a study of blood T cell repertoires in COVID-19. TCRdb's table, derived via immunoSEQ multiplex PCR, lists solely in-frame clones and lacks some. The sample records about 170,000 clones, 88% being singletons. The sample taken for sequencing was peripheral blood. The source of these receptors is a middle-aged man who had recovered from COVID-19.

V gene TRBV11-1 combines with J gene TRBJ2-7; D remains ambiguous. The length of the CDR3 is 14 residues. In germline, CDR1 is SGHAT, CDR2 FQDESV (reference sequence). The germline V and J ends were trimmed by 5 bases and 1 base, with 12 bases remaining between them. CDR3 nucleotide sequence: TGTGCCAGCAGCGACGACTTCCTTTCCTACGAGCAGTACTTC. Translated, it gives CASSDDFLSYEQYF.

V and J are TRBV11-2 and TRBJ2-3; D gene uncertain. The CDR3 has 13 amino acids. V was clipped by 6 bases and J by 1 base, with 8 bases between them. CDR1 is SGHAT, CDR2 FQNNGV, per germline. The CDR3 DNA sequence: TGTGCCAGCAGGAGGATGGGCACAGATACGCAGTATTTT. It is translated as CASRRMGTDTQYF. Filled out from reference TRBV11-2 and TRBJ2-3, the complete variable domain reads EAGVAQSPRYKIIEKRQSVAFWCNPISGHATLYWYQQILGQGPKLLIQFQNNGVVDDSQLPKDRFSAERLKGVDSTLKIQPAKLEDSAVYLCASRRMGTDTQYFGPGTRLTVL.

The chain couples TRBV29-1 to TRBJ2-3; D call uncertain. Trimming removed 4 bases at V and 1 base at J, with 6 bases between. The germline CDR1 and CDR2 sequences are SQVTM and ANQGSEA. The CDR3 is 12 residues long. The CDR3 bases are TGCAGCGTTGGGCCAGGCACAGATACGCAGTATTTT. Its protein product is CSVGPGTDTQYF.

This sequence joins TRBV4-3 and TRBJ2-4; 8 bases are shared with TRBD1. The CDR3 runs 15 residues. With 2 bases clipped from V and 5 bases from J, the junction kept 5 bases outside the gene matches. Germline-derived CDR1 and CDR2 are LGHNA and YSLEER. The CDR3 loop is CASSQTGGPQNIQYF. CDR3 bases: TGCGCCAGCAGCCAAACAGGGGGGCCCCAAAACATTCAGTACTTC.

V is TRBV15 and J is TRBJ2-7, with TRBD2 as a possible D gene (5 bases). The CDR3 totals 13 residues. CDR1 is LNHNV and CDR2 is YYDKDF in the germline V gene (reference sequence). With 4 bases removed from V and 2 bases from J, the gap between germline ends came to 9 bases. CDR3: CATSNGVAYEQYF. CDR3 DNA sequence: TGTGCCACCAGCAACGGGGTTGCCTACGAGCAGTACTTC.

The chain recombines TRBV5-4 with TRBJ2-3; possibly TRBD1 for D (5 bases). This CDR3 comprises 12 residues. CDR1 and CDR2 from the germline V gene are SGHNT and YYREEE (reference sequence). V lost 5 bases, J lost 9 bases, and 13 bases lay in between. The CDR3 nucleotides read TGTGCCAGCAGACAGCAGGGATCGACGCAGTATTTT. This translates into CASRQQGSTQYF.

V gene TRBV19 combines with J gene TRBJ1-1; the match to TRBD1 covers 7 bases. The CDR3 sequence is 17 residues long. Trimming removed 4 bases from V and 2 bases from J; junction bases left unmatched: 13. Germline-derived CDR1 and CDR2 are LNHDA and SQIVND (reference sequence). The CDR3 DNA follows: TGTGCCAGTAGTAAAAACCCCGCCAGGGGGATCAACACTGAAGCTTTCTTT. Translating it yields CASSKNPARGINTEAFF.

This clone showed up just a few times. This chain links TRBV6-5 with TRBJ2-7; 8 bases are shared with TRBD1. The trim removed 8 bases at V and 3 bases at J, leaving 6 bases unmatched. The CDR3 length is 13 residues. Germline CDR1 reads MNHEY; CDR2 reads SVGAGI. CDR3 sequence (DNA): TGTGCCAGCGCCTGGACAGGGAGCTACGAGCAGTACTTC. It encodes CASAWTGSYEQYF.

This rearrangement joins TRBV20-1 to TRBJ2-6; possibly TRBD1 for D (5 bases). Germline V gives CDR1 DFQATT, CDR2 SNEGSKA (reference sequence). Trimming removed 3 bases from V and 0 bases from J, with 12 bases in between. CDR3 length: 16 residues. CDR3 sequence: CSASSFQGSGANVLTF. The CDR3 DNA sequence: TGCAGTGCTAGTTCTTTCCAGGGCTCTGGGGCCAACGTCCTGACTTTC.

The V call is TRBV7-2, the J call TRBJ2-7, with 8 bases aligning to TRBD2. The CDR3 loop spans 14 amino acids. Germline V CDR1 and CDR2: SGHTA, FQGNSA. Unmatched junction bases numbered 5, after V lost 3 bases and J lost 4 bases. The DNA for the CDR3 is TGTGCCAGCAGCTTTACGGGGACTAGATACGAGCAGTACTTC. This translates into CASSFTGTRYEQYF.

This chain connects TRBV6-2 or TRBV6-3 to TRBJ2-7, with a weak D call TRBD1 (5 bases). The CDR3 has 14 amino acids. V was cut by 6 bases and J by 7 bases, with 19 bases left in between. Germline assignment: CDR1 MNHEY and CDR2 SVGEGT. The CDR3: CASSLEGVVREQYF. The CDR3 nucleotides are TGTGCCAGCAGCCTCGAAGGGGTAGTACGGGAGCAGTACTTC.

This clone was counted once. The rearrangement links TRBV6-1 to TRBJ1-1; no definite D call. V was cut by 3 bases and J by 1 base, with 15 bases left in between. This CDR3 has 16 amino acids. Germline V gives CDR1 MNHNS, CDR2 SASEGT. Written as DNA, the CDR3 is TGTGCCAGCAGTGAGAAACCGAGGTCGGGGAACACTGAAGCTTTCTTT. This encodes CASSEKPRSGNTEAFF.

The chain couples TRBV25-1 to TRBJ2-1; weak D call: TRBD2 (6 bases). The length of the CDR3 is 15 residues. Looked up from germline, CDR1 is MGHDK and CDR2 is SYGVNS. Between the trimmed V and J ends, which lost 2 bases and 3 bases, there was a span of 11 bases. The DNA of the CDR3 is TGTGCCAGCAGTGAACTCGGGGGTGGCTACAATGAGCAGTTCTTC. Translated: CASSELGGGYNEQFF. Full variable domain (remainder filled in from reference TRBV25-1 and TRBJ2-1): EADIYQTPRYLVIGTGKKITLECSQTMGHDKMYWYQQDPGMELHLIHYSYGVNSTEKGDLSSESTVSRIRTEHFPLTLESARPSHTSQYLCASSELGGGYNEQFFGPGTRLTVL.

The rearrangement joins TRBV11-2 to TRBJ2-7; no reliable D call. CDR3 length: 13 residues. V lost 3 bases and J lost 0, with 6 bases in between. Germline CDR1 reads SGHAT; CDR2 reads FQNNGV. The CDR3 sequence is CASSFTNSYEQYF. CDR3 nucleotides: TGTGCCAGCAGCTTTACTAACTCCTACGAGCAGTACTTC.

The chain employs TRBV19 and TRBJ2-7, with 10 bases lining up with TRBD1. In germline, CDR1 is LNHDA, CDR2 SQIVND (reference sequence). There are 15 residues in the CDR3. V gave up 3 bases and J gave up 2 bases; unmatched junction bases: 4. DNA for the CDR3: TGTGCCAGTAGTATTTCTGGACAGGGGGCCTACGAGCAGTACTTC. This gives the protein CASSISGQGAYEQYF.

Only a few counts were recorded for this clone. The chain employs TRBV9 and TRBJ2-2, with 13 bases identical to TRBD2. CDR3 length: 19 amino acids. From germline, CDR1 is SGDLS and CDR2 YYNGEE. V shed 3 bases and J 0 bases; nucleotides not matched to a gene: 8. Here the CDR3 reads CASSDRLAGGVANTGELFF. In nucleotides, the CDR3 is TGTGCCAGCAGCGACCGACTAGCGGGGGGTGTGGCGAACACCGGGGAGCTGTTTTTT.

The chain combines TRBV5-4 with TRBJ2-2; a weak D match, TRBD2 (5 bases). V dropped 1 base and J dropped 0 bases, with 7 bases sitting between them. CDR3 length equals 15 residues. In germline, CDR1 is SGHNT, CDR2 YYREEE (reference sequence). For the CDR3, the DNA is TGTGCCAGCAGCTTGCAGCGGACGAACACCGGGGAGCTGTTTTTT. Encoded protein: CASSLQRTNTGELFF.

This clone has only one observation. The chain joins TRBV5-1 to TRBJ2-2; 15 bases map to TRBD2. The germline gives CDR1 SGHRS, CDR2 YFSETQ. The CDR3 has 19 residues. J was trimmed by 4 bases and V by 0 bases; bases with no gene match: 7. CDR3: CASSLAGLAGGPLTGELFF. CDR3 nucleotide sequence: TGCGCCAGCAGCTTGGCCGGACTAGCGGGGGGGCCGCTCACCGGGGAGCTGTTTTTT.